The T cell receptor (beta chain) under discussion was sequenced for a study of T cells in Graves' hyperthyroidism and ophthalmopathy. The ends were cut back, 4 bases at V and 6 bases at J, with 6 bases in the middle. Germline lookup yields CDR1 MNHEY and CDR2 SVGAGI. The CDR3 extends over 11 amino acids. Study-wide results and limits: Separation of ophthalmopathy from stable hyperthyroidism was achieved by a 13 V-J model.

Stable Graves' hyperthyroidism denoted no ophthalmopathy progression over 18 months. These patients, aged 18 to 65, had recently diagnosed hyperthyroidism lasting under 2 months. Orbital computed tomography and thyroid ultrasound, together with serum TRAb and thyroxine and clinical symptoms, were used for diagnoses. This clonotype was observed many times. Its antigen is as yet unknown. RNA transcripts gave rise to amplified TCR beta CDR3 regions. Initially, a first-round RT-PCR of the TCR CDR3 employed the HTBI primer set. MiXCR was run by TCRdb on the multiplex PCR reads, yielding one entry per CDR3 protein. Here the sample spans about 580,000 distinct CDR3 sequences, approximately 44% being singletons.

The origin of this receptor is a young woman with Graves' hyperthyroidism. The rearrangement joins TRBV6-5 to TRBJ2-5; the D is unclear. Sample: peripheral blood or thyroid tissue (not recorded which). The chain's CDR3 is CASSSLKTQYF. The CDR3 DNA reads TGTGCCAGCAGTTCGTTGAAGACCCAGTACTTC.